This entry features one TCR beta chain sequence. Antigen unknown. The data were taken from a study of T-cell memory formation after mild COVID-19. General study findings and limits: Shrinking CD4+ clones resided mostly in CM and EM, and CD8+ ones in EMRA.

Using its own MiXCR run on the 5' RACE reads, TCRdb lists one record per CDR3 protein. The data contain some 160,000 distinct CDR3 sequences, roughly 28% of them singletons. Between the trimmed V and J ends, which lost 5 bases and 2 bases, there was a span of 17 bases. This CDR3 comprises 15 residues. CDR1 is SGHRS, CDR2 YFSETQ, per germline. The TCR originated in an adult woman who had mild COVID-19 (a few samples of this study predate the infection). Cell type and time point are not known. The sequencing input was PBMCs or a T cell subset sorted from them (not recorded which). The rearrangement links TRBV5-1 to TRBJ2-7; D is tentatively TRBD1 or TRBD2 (6 bases each). In DNA form, the CDR3 reads TGCGCCAGCAGGGACAACCGGGGGCCCACCTACGAGCAGTACTTC. It translates to CASRDNRGPTYEQYF. Full variable domain (outside the CDR3, taken from reference TRBV5-1 and TRBJ2-7): KAGVTQTPRYLIKTRGQQVTLSCSPISGHRSVSWYQQTPGQGLQFLFEYFSETQRNKGNFPGRFSGRQFSNSRSEMNVSTLELGDSALYLCASRDNRGPTYEQYFGPGTRLTVT.